The next 15 T cell receptor beta chains were all read from a single sample in a study of cytomegalovirus exposure and HLA in healthy donors. Both 60 Vbeta primers and 13 Jbeta primers went into the PCR. Measured with immunoSEQ multiplex PCR; TCRdb has only the in-frame clones, and not every one. The sample yields 130,000 to 150,000 clones, 70% to 85% seen once. The material sequenced was PBMCs. The receptors were gathered from a man in his forties in good health and CMV-seropositive.

This clone has just one count. The chain is built from TRBV12-5 and TRBJ1-6; a weak D match, TRBD1 (5 bases). The ends were cut back, 11 bases at V and 5 bases at J, with 16 bases in the middle. CDR1 and CDR2 (germline): LGHNT, FRNRAP. This CDR3 spans 14 amino acids. CDR3 nucleotides: TGTGCTTCTCATCTCCCAGGGAATAATTCACCCCTCCACTTT. This gives the protein CASHLPGNNSPLHF.

CDR3 region: CASSQLGAATNEKLFF. Here the CDR3 DNA reads TGTGCCAGCAGCCAATTAGGGGCAGCAACTAATGAAAAACTGTTTTTT. The chain links TRBV14 to TRBJ1-4, with D perhaps TRBD1 (5 bases). Germline CDR1 SGHDN, CDR2 FVKESK. Trimming left V 2 bases short and J 0 bases short, with 10 bases between. CDR3 length: 16 residues.

V usage is TRBV6-4 and J usage is TRBJ2-3; D ambiguous. Germline V gene sequence: CDR1 MRHNA, CDR2 SNTAGT. The V end was cut by 3 bases, the J end by 0 bases, with 7 bases between. The CDR3 sequence is 14 residues long. CDR3 amino acids: CASSEEPSTDTQYF. The CDR3 DNA follows: TGTGCCAGCAGTGAGGAGCCTAGCACAGATACGCAGTATTTT.

The chain couples TRBV4-3 to TRBJ2-2, with a weak D call TRBD2 (5 bases). There are 17 residues in the CDR3. V shed 1 base and J shed 3 bases, with 15 bases lying between them. Germline V lookup: CDR1 LGHNA, CDR2 YSLEER. The CDR3 loop reads CASSQGPGTRYTGELFF. The CDR3 DNA reads as TGCGCCAGCAGCCAAGGGCCGGGCACTAGATACACCGGGGAGCTGTTTTTT.

This sequence joins TRBV6-5 and TRBJ1-2; D call uncertain. V was shortened by 3 bases and J by 12 bases, with 5 bases between the two germline ends. The germline gives CDR1 MNHEY, CDR2 SVGAGI. CDR3 length: 9 amino acids. In DNA form, the CDR3 reads TGTGCCAGCAGTTATCCGGACACCTTC. This codes for CASSYPDTF.

V gene TRBV18 combines with J gene TRBJ2-7, with 11 bases aligning to TRBD1. After removal of 3 bases from V and 1 base from J, the junction contained 2 bases not matched to a gene. CDR1 KGHSH and CDR2 LQKENI come from the germline V gene. The CDR3 loop spans 15 amino acids. Written as DNA, the CDR3 is TGTGCCAGCTCACCCGGACAGGGGGCGTCCTACGAGCAGTACTTC. Amino acid sequence: CASSPGQGASYEQYF. Full variable domain (remainder filled in from reference TRBV18 and TRBJ2-7): NAGVMQNPRHLVRRRGQEARLRCSPMKGHSHVYWYRQLPEEGLKFMVYLQKENIIDESGMPKERFSAEFPKEGPSILRIQQVVRGDSAAYFCASSPGQGASYEQYFGPGTRLTVT.

This rearrangement joins TRBV7-9 to TRBJ1-1; 9 bases are shared with TRBD1. V shed 1 base and J 8 bases; nucleotides not matched to a gene: 8. The CDR3 contains 15 residues. CDR1 is SEHNR, CDR2 FQNEAQ, per germline (reference sequence). CDR3 DNA sequence: TGTGCCAGCAGCTTAGGGGACAGGGCCTACGGGGAAGCTTTCTTT. It codes for CASSLGDRAYGEAFF.

This chain joins TRBV7-2 and TRBJ2-7; unclear D gene. From germline, CDR1 is SGHTA and CDR2 FQGNSA. This CDR3 has 15 residues. Deletions cut 3 bases from V and 2 bases from J, with 14 bases between. The CDR3 loop is CASSFINSFPYEQYF. Here the CDR3 DNA reads TGTGCCAGCAGCTTTATTAACAGTTTCCCCTACGAGCAGTACTTC. The variable domain in full, with the rest retrieved from reference TRBV7-2 and TRBJ2-7, is GAGVSQSPSNKVTEKGKDVELRCDPISGHTALYWYRQSLGQGLEFLIYFQGNSAPDKSGLPSDRFSAERTGGSVSTLTIQRTQQEDSAVYLCASSFINSFPYEQYFGPGTRLTVT.

CDR3 bases: TGTGCCATCCGCCGGGGTAGCGGGGGAACCTACGAGCAGTACTTC. As protein: CAIRRGSGGTYEQYF. The chain joins TRBV10-3 to TRBJ2-7; 9 nucleotides align to TRBD2. Per germline, CDR1 ENHRY and CDR2 SYGVKD. Trimming removed 8 bases from V and 2 bases from J; junction bases left unmatched: 10. There are 15 residues in the CDR3.

DNA for the CDR3: TGCGCCAGCAGCCAGGGGACAGGGGTGTTGGAGACCCAGTACTTC. Amino acids: CASSQGTGVLETQYF. The rearrangement uses TRBV4-1 and TRBJ2-5; 10 positions match TRBD1. Germline lookup yields CDR1 MGHRA and CDR2 YSYEKL. V gave up 3 bases and J gave up 5 bases; unmatched junction bases: 6. The CDR3 runs to 15 residues.

CDR3 coding DNA: TGCGCCAGCAGCCAAGGAGACACGCTTGTAAACAATGAGCAGTTCTTC. Protein sequence: CASSQGDTLVNNEQFF. The chain combines TRBV4-3 with TRBJ2-1; D is undetermined. V lost 1 base to trimming and J lost 5 bases, with 15 bases between them. CDR1 is LGHNA and CDR2 is YSLEER in the germline V gene. This CDR3 is built from 16 residues.

This chain links TRBV11-3 with TRBJ2-2; TRBD1 might be the D (7 bases). CDR3 length: 14 residues. V was cut by 7 bases and J by 3 bases, with 12 bases left in between. The germline gives CDR1 SGHNT, CDR2 YENEEA. CDR3 in DNA: TGTGCCAGCACCCTCAGGGGGGACACCGGGGAGCTGTTTTTT. Its translation is CASTLRGDTGELFF.

V usage is TRBV5-8 and J usage is TRBJ2-3; TRBD2 might be the D (5 bases). Germline V CDR1 and CDR2: SGHTS, YDEGEE. The CDR3 consists of 16 residues. Trimming took 0 bases from V and 0 from J, leaving 11 bases between them. This CDR3 reads CASSLGVGGSTDTQYF. CDR3 sequence (DNA): TGTGCCAGCAGCTTGGGGGTTGGCGGGAGCACAGATACGCAGTATTTT.

This clone was seen only once. The chain joins TRBV10-3 to TRBJ2-7; tentatively, D is TRBD2 (5 bases). Germline CDR1 ENHRY, CDR2 SYGVKD. Deletions cut 0 bases from V and 4 bases from J, with 13 bases between. The CDR3 is 15 residues long. CDR3 bases: TGTGCCATCAGTGAGTCCCTTGCGGGCCAGTACGAGCAGTACTTC. Its translation is CAISESLAGQYEQYF.

The rearrangement joins TRBV7-2 to TRBJ2-7; D gene uncertain. Trimming took off 4 bases at V and 0 bases at J, with 10 bases between the two ends. CDR1 is SGHTA, CDR2 FQGNSA, per germline. The CDR3 is 14 amino acids. The CDR3 spells CASSSTYSSYEQYF. In DNA, the CDR3 is TGTGCCAGCAGCTCCACTTATAGCTCCTACGAGCAGTACTTC.